Presented here are 23 T cell receptor beta chains from one specimen sequenced in a study of tissue T cells after allogeneic stem cell transplantation (dated by TCRdb to between 2021 and 2023). Library creation used the immunoSEQ multiplex PCR assay. TCRdb stores this immuneACCESS table with in-frame sequences only. Part of the clones is absent; in the studies checked, under half of the shortfall reflects unresolved V genes, and no reason is known for the rest. The sample table contains 20,000 to 25,000 clones; only one count was recorded for approximately 77% of them. The ten largest clones add up to less than 0.8% of the sample. The sample consisted of spleen. These receptors were collected from a female BALB/c mouse in good health. The strain in question carries the MHC haplotype H2-d.

Of note for this clone: Gene names follow the mouse nomenclature. The CDR3 end lies 1 residue beyond the end of the read and is filled in from the germline J gene. This chain links TRBV5 with TRBJ2-3; D remains unclear. Per the germline V gene, CDR1 is LGHNA and CDR2 is YNLKQL (reference sequence). CDR3 length: 14 amino acids. V was cut by 1 base and J by 0 bases, with 5 bases left in between. CDR3 region: CASSQGRSAETLYF. Incomplete CDR3 DNA: TGTGCCAGCAGCCAAGGTCGTAGTGCAGAAACGCTGTAT.

Concerning this clone itself: Gene names are mouse gene names. From the germline J gene comes the end of the CDR3, since the read stops 1 residue before it. V usage is TRBV19 and J usage is TRBJ2-7; maybe TRBD1 (5 bases). The CDR3 consists of 12 residues. V was pared by 1 base and J by 5 bases, with 7 bases between. Germline V lookup: CDR1 FNHDT, CDR2 SITEND (reference sequence). The CDR3 sequence: CASSIRRDEQYF. CDR3 DNA, as far as it was read: TGTGCCAGCAGTATACGCAGGGATGAACAGTAC. The full variable domain, completed using reference TRBV19 and TRBJ2-7, is GGIITQTPKFLIGQEGQKLTLKCQQNFNHDTMYWYRQDSGKGLRLIYYSITENDLQKGDLSEGYDASREKKSSFSLTVTSAQKNEMAVFLCASSIRRDEQYFGPGTRLTVL.

With respect to this clone: The genes are named according to mouse. From the germline J gene comes the end of the CDR3, since the read stops 1 residue before it. The chain couples TRBV3 to TRBJ2-5, with D perhaps TRBD2 (6 bases). In germline, CDR1 is SNHLY, CDR2 FYNGKV (reference sequence). CDR3 size: 14 residues. V shed 2 bases and J shed 2 bases, with 8 bases lying between them. CDR3 protein: CASSLRGVQDTQYF. The covered CDR3 bases are TGTGCCAGCAGCTTACGGGGGGTCCAAGACACCCAGTAC.

In this sample, this clone turned up a few times. The gene names given are mouse names. The read stops 1 residue short of the end of the CDR3; the missing end is completed from the germline J gene. This specimen includes other DNA sequences encoding the same CDR3. The gene calls are TRBV1 and TRBJ2-7; TRBD1 might be the D (6 bases). Germline CDR1 and CDR2: NSQYPW and LRSPGD (reference sequence). This CDR3 is built from 12 residues. V was pared by 3 bases and J by 4 bases, with 7 bases between. The sequenced CDR3 bases are TGCACCTGCAGTGCCGGACAGTATGAACAGTAC. Its protein is CTCSAGQYEQY. The whole CDR3 protein reads CTCSAGQYEQYF.

This clone came up a few times. Gene names denote mouse genes. The observed sequence ends 1 residue before the CDR3 terminus, with the missing tail filled in from the germline J gene. The J gene is TRBJ2-7, the V gene TRBV5, with D uncertain. Trimming removed 1 base at V and 4 bases at J, with 5 bases between. The CDR3 is made up of 12 amino acids. CDR1 and CDR2 from the germline V gene are LGHNA and YNLKQL (reference sequence). The DNA read from the CDR3 is TGTGCCAGCAGCCAAGTCTATTATGAACAGTAC. This encodes CASSQVYYEQY. The CDR3 reads in full as CASSQVYYEQYF.

There are a few counts of this clone. Gene and germline names: mouse. Read coverage stops 1 residue before the CDR3 terminus; the germline J gene supplies the remainder. The V gene is TRBV13-2, the J gene TRBJ2-5; 14 bases are a match to TRBD2. Germline V gene sequence: CDR1 NNHNN, CDR2 SYGAGS (reference sequence). V lost 2 bases to trimming and J lost 8 bases; unmatched junction nucleotides: 4. This CDR3 has 15 residues. CDR3 sequence: CASGDGTGGASTQYF. The part of the CDR3 DNA that was read is TGTGCCAGCGGTGACGGGACTGGGGGGGCCAGCACCCAGTAC.

To note about this clone: The gene symbols are mouse symbols. The CDR3 end is not reached by the read, which stops 1 residue before it; the germline J gene fills it in. This chain uses TRBV20 with TRBJ1-3; D is perhaps TRBD1 (6 bases). The V end was cut by 5 bases, the J end by 0 bases, with 11 bases between. Germline V gene data show CDR1 as GFQATS and CDR2 as STVNSAI. This CDR3 is built from 14 residues. CDR3 sequence: CGAGQWISGNTLYF. The CDR3 DNA, read in part, is TGTGGTGCTGGACAGTGGATTTCTGGAAATACGCTCTAT. The variable domain in full, completed from reference TRBV20 and TRBJ1-3, reads GALVYQYPRRTICKSGTSMRMECQAVGFQATSVAWYRQSPQKTFELIALSTVNSAIKYEQNFTQEKFPISHPNLSFSSMTVLNAYLEDRGLYLCGAGQWISGNTLYFGEGSRLIVV.

About this clone: The genes and germline here are from mouse. Coverage ceases 1 residue before the CDR3 finishes, and the germline J gene fills in the end. The chain combines TRBV5 with TRBJ2-7; no definite D call. This CDR3 is 11 amino acids long. V lost 0 bases and J lost 7, with 4 bases in between. The germline CDR1 and CDR2 sequences are LGHNA and YNLKQL (reference sequence). This chain's CDR3 is CASSQDWEQYF. CDR3 bases read: TGTGCCAGCAGCCAAGATTGGGAACAGTAC.

A word on this clone: Gene names are mouse gene names. From the germline J gene comes the end of the CDR3, since the read stops 1 residue before it. This sequence joins TRBV16 and TRBJ2-2; D is perhaps TRBD2 (7 bases). CDR1 is SGHSA, CDR2 FRNQAP, per germline. With 0 bases removed from V and 0 bases from J, the gap between germline ends came to 11 bases. The CDR3 spans 17 residues. CDR3 sequence reads: CASSLDEGGTNTGQLYF. The DNA read from the CDR3 is TGTGCAAGCAGCTTAGATGAGGGGGGGACAAACACCGGGCAGCTCTAC.

This clone was seen a handful of times. Any gene name here is a mouse gene name. The CDR3 end lies 1 residue beyond the end of the read and is filled in from the germline J gene. This chain connects TRBV2 to TRBJ1-5, with 11 nucleotides matching TRBD1. Germline V gene sequence: CDR1 LGHNA, CDR2 YSYQKL. J was trimmed by 1 base and V by 4 bases; bases with no gene match: 0. The CDR3 length is 15 residues. The CDR3 bases that were read are TGTGCCAGCAGCCGGGACAGGGGGAACAACCAGGCTCCGCTT. Protein: CASSRDRGNNQAPL. The entire CDR3 sequence reads CASSRDRGNNQAPLF.

In the case of this clone: Genes and germline are mouse. CDR3 protein: CAWSRGGTYEQYF. CDR3 DNA (partial): TGTGCCTGGAGTCGAGGGGGGACCTATGAACAGTAC. J is TRBJ2-7 and V is TRBV31, with D possibly called TRBD1 or TRBD2 (6 bases each). The CDR3 extends 1 residue past the end of the read, so its final part is completed from the germline J gene. The CDR3 is 13 amino acids. Germline values: CDR1 GKSSPN, CDR2 SITVG. With 1 base removed from V and 2 bases from J, the gap between germline ends came to 9 bases. The full variable domain, rest sourced from reference TRBV31 and TRBJ2-7, is AQTIHQWPVAEIKAVGSPLSLGCTIKGKSSPNLYWYWQATGGTLQQLFYSITVGQVESVVQLNLSASRPKDDQFILSTEKLLLSHSGFYLCAWSRGGTYEQYFGPGTRLTVL.

This clone was found a few times. Gene names are the mouse ones. The read falls 1 residue short of the CDR3 end, and the missing part is taken from the germline J gene. The gene calls are TRBV20 and TRBJ2-7; D unclear. Germline lookup yields CDR1 GFQATS and CDR2 STVNSAI. The V and J ends lost 2 bases and 4 bases respectively, with 6 bases between them. The CDR3 is 11 residues long. The CDR3 region is CGARFLYEQYF. CDR3 DNA (partial): TGTGGTGCTAGGTTTCTTTATGAACAGTAC.

This clone appeared a single time. Gene names follow the mouse nomenclature. Read sequence stops 1 residue before the CDR3 end, and the germline J gene provides the missing end. V is TRBV31 and J is TRBJ2-2; 7 positions agree with TRBD1. This CDR3 contains 15 residues. The V gene end was trimmed by 0 bases and the J gene end by 1 base; junction bases not matched to a gene: 2. Germline loops: CDR1 GKSSPN, CDR2 SITVG. The CDR3 loop reads CAWSLPGGNTGQLYF. The DNA read from the CDR3 is TGTGCCTGGAGTCTACCAGGGGGAAACACCGGGCAGCTCTAC.

About this clone itself: Gene and germline names: mouse. The read is 1 residue too short to cover the CDR3 end, so that end is filled in from the germline J gene. The gene calls are TRBV1 and TRBJ1-5; no clear D. V was cut by 2 bases and J by 4 bases, with 3 bases left in between. This CDR3 spans 12 amino acids. Germline loops: CDR1 NSQYPW, CDR2 LRSPGD (reference sequence). The CDR3 spells CTCSAQNQAPLF. Incomplete CDR3 DNA: TGCACCTGCAGTGCACAAAACCAGGCTCCGCTT.

Comment on this clone: Gene and germline names: mouse. The read terminates 1 residue ahead of where the CDR3 ends, so the germline J gene completes it. At the DNA level, this CDR3 is encoded by other sequences in the same sample as well. The chain carries TRBV31 and TRBJ1-2, with a tentative D call TRBD1 (5 bases). Germline CDR1 GKSSPN, CDR2 SITVG. V dropped 0 bases and J dropped 3 bases, with 5 bases sitting between them. The CDR3 runs 12 residues. The CDR3 here is CAWSLGDSDYTF. CDR3 DNA, as far as it was read: TGTGCCTGGAGTCTAGGGGACTCCGACTACACC.

Comments on this clone: Mouse names are used for the genes. The read stops 1 residue short of the end of the CDR3; the missing end is completed from the germline J gene. V and J are TRBV13-2 and TRBJ2-7; 13 bases fit TRBD2. This CDR3 is 17 amino acids long. CDR1 is NNHNN, CDR2 SYGAGS, per germline (reference sequence). The V gene end was trimmed by 2 bases and the J gene end by 0 bases; junction bases not matched to a gene: 5. CDR3 sequence: CASGEGDWGGSSYEQYF. The sequenced CDR3 bases are TGTGCCAGCGGTGAGGGGGACTGGGGGGGAAGCTCCTATGAACAGTAC.

About this clone itself: Germline and genes: mouse. Read data end 1 residue before the CDR3 end; the end is taken from the germline J gene. J is TRBJ1-3 and V is TRBV14, with 8 bases aligning to TRBD1. CDR3 length equals 16 residues. The V gene end was trimmed by 0 bases and the J gene end by 0 bases; junction bases not matched to a gene: 2. The germline V gene has CDR1 SGHDT and CDR2 FRDEAV. CDR3 DNA (partial): TGTGCCAGCAGTTTCTTGGACAGGGTTTCTGGAAATACGCTCTAT. As protein: CASSFLDRVSGNTLY. In full, the CDR3 reads CASSFLDRVSGNTLYF.

With respect to this clone: Genes and germline come from the mouse. The missing CDR3 end, 1 residue past where the read stops, is filled in from the germline J gene. This chain links TRBV2 with TRBJ1-6; 8 bases agree with TRBD1. TRBJ1-6 is noted as an ORF with a role that remains uncertain. The V and J ends lost 2 bases and 7 bases, in that order; junction bases with no gene match: 4. CDR1 and CDR2 (germline): LGHNA, YSYQKL. The CDR3 has 15 residues. The sequenced part of the CDR3 DNA is TGTGCCAGCAGCCAACCGGGACAGGCAAATTCGCCCCTCTAC. Encoded protein: CASSQPGQANSPLY. The full CDR3 sequence reads CASSQPGQANSPLYF.

Notes on this clone: Germline and genes: mouse. Read data end 1 residue before the CDR3 end; the end is taken from the germline J gene. The chain combines TRBV14 with TRBJ2-2; D is possibly TRBD1 (6 bases). Looked up from germline, CDR1 is SGHDT and CDR2 is FRDEAV. The V end lost 4 bases, the J end lost 3 bases, and 10 bases lay between the germline ends. This CDR3 spans 14 amino acids. The part of the CDR3 DNA that was read is TGTGCCAGCAGTCCCGACAGGTACACCGGGCAGCTCTAC. This translates into CASSPDRYTGQLY. The entire CDR3 sequence reads CASSPDRYTGQLYF.

As concerns this clone: The listed genes are named as in mouse. The missing CDR3 end, 1 residue past where the read stops, is filled in from the germline J gene. The rearrangement joins TRBV29 to TRBJ1-3, with D possibly being TRBD1 (6 bases). The CDR3 extends over 17 amino acids. The germline CDR1 and CDR2 sequences are MSHET and SYDVDS. Trimming took off 2 bases at V and 0 bases at J, with 14 bases between the two ends. Here the CDR3 reads CASSLPGHPNSGNTLYF. The DNA read from the CDR3 is TGTGCTAGCAGTTTACCGGGACACCCTAATTCTGGAAATACGCTCTAT.

This clone was recorded a few times. Here the gene names and germline are mouse. The read is 1 residue too short to cover the CDR3 end, so that end is filled in from the germline J gene. The genes are TRBV13-2 and TRBJ2-7, with a weak D call TRBD1 (6 bases). The germline V and J ends were trimmed by 3 bases and 2 bases, with 6 bases remaining between them. CDR3 length: 12 residues. Germline CDR1 reads NNHNN; CDR2 reads SYGAGS (reference sequence). CDR3: CASGGTAYEQYF. Incomplete CDR3 DNA: TGTGCCAGCGGTGGGACAGCCTATGAACAGTAC.

Of note for this clone: Here the gene names and germline are mouse. The CDR3 end is not reached by the read, which stops 1 residue before it; the germline J gene fills it in. The rearrangement links TRBV14 to TRBJ2-4; 8 bases are shared with TRBD2. The CDR3 sequence is 15 residues long. Germline V gene data show CDR1 as SGHDT and CDR2 as FRDEAV. The V gene end was trimmed by 2 bases and the J gene end by 0 bases; junction bases not matched to a gene: 2. The covered CDR3 bases are TGTGCCAGCAGTTTGGGGGGGGCAAGTCAAAACACCTTGTAC. Its protein is CASSLGGASQNTLY. The full CDR3 protein is CASSLGGASQNTLYF.

As concerns this clone: Each gene name is a mouse one. The CDR3 extends 1 residue past the end of the read, so its final part is completed from the germline J gene. The chain combines TRBV13-3 with TRBJ1-3; 7 bases match TRBD1. With V trimmed by 5 bases and J by 2 bases, 1 base remained unmatched. The CDR3 is made up of 13 amino acids. Germline assignment: CDR1 NNHDY and CDR2 SYVADS. CDR3 sequence: CASRTGTGNTLYF. Incomplete CDR3 DNA: TGTGCCAGCAGGACAGGGACTGGAAATACGCTCTAT. Full variable domain (rest looked up from reference TRBV13-3 and TRBJ1-3): EAAVTQSPRSKVAVTGGKVTLSCHQTNNHDYMYWYRQDTGHGLRLIHYSYVADSTEKGDIPDGYKASRPSQENFSLILELASLSQTAVYFCASRTGTGNTLYFGEGSRLIVV.